Shown below are 12 T cell receptor beta chains from a single sample sequenced in a study of shared clonotypes between healthy human individuals. Method: immunoSEQ multiplex PCR; TCRdb's copy keeps in-frame clones and lacks some. This repertoire shows approximately 1,500,000 clones, roughly 96% found once; its top ten account for over 1%. The sample was naive CD4+ T cells sorted from blood. The subset: CD45RA+ positively selected. Receptors were obtained from a man aged 25-45 years in good health.

About this clone: Other nucleotide sequences from this sample produce the same CDR3. The gene calls are TRBV5-1 and TRBJ2-5; D call uncertain. CDR1 is SGHRS and CDR2 is YFSETQ in the germline V gene. Between the trimmed V and J ends, which lost 2 bases and 5 bases, there was a span of 10 bases. This CDR3 region has 13 residues. The CDR3 sequence is CASSFRERETQYF. CDR3 nucleotide sequence: TGCGCCAGCAGCTTCAGAGAGAGGGAGACCCAGTACTTC.

The V and J genes are TRBV7-9 and TRBJ1-2; a weak D match, TRBD1 (5 bases). Germline lookup yields CDR1 SEHNR and CDR2 FQNEAQ (reference sequence). Trimming pared 3 bases from V and 5 bases from J, leaving 16 bases between. This CDR3 comprises 15 residues. CDR3 nucleotide sequence: TGTGCCAGCAGCTTGTTGTCCGGGACGGATTATGGCTACACCTTC. This sequence encodes CASSLLSGTDYGYTF.

The rearrangement uses TRBV11-2 and TRBJ2-1, with 11 bases aligning to TRBD2. The CDR3 spans 15 residues. After removal of 5 bases from V and 8 bases from J, the junction contained 8 bases not matched to a gene. Germline values: CDR1 SGHAT, CDR2 FQNNGV. The CDR3 protein is CASSTLAGGMHEQFF. The CDR3 DNA follows: TGTGCCAGCAGCACGTTAGCGGGAGGGATGCATGAGCAGTTCTTC.

In DNA form, the CDR3 reads TGTGCCAGCTCACCATTGGGACTAGCGGGAGCGGGCGAGCAGTACTTC. This translates into CASSPLGLAGAGEQYF. The chain is built from TRBV18 and TRBJ2-7, with 14 bases lining up with TRBD2. Germline CDR1 is KGHSH and CDR2 is LQKENI. The CDR3 totals 16 residues. The J segment lost 6 bases and the V segment lost 2 bases, leaving 6 bases of the junction unmatched.

V gene TRBV11-2 combines with J gene TRBJ2-3; D is uncertain. The V gene lost 3 bases and the J gene lost 9 bases, with 13 bases spanning the gap. This CDR3 region has 13 residues. CDR1 and CDR2 from the germline V gene are SGHAT and FQNNGV. The chain's CDR3 is CASSLERLGTQYF. CDR3 DNA: TGTGCCAGCAGCTTGGAACGTTTGGGAACGCAGTATTTT.

This sequence joins TRBV29-1 and TRBJ1-1; D uncertain. With 7 bases removed from V and 0 bases from J, the gap between germline ends came to 3 bases. This CDR3 has 10 residues. Germline-derived CDR1 and CDR2 are SQVTM and ANQGSEA. CDR3 nucleotides: TGCAGCGGCCTGAACACTGAAGCTTTCTTT. Translating gives CSGLNTEAFF.

The CDR3 reads CASSLMGVGSEQYF. CDR3 DNA: TGTGCCAGCAGTTTAATGGGTGTCGGGTCCGAGCAGTACTTC. V gene TRBV28 combines with J gene TRBJ2-7; D gene uncertain. Germline V CDR1 and CDR2: MDHEN, SYDVKM. There are 14 residues in the CDR3. V was cut by 2 bases and J by 6 bases, with 14 bases left in between.

The chain is built from TRBV27 and TRBJ1-1; 8 bases align to TRBD1. This CDR3 is built from 18 residues. Germline V gene lookup returns CDR1 MNHEY and CDR2 SMNVEV (reference sequence). The V and J ends lost 7 bases and 0 bases, in that order; junction bases with no gene match: 16. The CDR3 protein is CASTVFGQGRRVNTEAFF. In nucleotides, the CDR3 is TGTGCCAGCACCGTTTTCGGACAGGGAAGGAGAGTGAACACTGAAGCTTTCTTT.

This rearrangement joins TRBV7-8 to TRBJ2-2; D uncertain. This CDR3 comprises 16 residues. V dropped 2 bases and J dropped 4 bases, with 14 bases sitting between them. Germline assignment: CDR1 SGHVS and CDR2 FQNEAQ. The CDR3 loop reads CASSLKGGVPTGELFF. The CDR3 DNA reads TGTGCCAGCAGCTTAAAGGGCGGTGTACCCACCGGGGAGCTGTTTTTT.

CDR3: CASSYFGRGGTEAFF. The CDR3 DNA reads TGTGCCAGCAGTTACTTCGGCAGGGGAGGCACTGAAGCTTTCTTT. The J gene is TRBJ1-1, the V gene TRBV6-5, with a tentative D call TRBD1 (6 bases). The CDR3 is 15 amino acids. V was shortened by 1 base and J by 4 bases, with 13 bases between the two germline ends. Germline V lookup: CDR1 MNHEY, CDR2 SVGAGI.

This clone came up once. The chain is built from TRBV11-2 and TRBJ2-1; TRBD2 matches 10 bases. J was trimmed by 5 bases and V by 2 bases; bases with no gene match: 9. The V gene's germline CDR1 is SGHAT and CDR2 FQNNGV. CDR3 length: 17 residues. CDR3 sequence reads: CASSLKRTSGKNNEQFF. The CDR3 DNA reads TGTGCCAGCAGCTTAAAACGGACTAGCGGAAAAAACAATGAGCAGTTCTTC. Supplemented by reference TRBV11-2 and TRBJ2-1, the full variable domain reads EAGVAQSPRYKIIEKRQSVAFWCNPISGHATLYWYQQILGQGPKLLIQFQNNGVVDDSQLPKDRFSAERLKGVDSTLKIQPAKLEDSAVYLCASSLKRTSGKNNEQFFGPGTRLTVL.

The V gene is TRBV11-3, the J gene TRBJ2-3; 9 bases are shared with TRBD1. Germline CDR1 reads SGHNT; CDR2 reads YENEEA. Trimming at V came to 5 bases and at J to 4 bases, leaving 7 bases not matched to a gene. The CDR3 runs to 15 residues. CDR3 sequence: CASSPGTGNPDTQYF. The CDR3 region has the DNA TGTGCCAGCAGCCCCGGGACAGGGAACCCAGATACGCAGTATTTT.